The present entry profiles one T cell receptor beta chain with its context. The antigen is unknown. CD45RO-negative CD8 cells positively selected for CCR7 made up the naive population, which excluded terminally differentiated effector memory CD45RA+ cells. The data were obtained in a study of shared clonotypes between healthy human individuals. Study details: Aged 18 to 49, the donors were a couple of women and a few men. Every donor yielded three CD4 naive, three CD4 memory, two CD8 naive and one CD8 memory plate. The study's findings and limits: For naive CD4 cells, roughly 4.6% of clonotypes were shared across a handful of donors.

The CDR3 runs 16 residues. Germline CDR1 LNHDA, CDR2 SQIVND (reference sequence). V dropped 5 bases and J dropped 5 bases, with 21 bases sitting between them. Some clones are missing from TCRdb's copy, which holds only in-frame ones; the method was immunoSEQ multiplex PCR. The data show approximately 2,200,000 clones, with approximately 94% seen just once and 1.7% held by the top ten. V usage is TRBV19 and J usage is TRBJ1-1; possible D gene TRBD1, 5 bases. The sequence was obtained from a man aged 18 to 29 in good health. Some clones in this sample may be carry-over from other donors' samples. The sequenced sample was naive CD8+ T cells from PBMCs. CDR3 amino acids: CASSVHLVGRGTEAFF. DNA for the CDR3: TGTGCCAGTAGTGTCCACCTAGTTGGGCGGGGGACTGAAGCTTTCTTT. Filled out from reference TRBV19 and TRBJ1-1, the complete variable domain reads DGGITQSPKYLFRKEGQNVTLSCEQNLNHDAMYWYRQDPGQGLRLIYYSQIVNDFQKGDIAEGYSVSREKKESFPLTVTSAQKNPTAFYLCASSVHLVGRGTEAFFGQGTRLTVV.